This entry describes one T cell receptor beta chain. The target antigen is unknown. The sample belongs to a study of T cell responses to AZD1222 COVID-19 vaccine. About the study: Doses given second, at about 4 or about 12 weeks, were pooled. Study-wide points: An increase in Spike-specific TCR breadth and depth was observed after two AZD1222 doses.

The CDR3 totals 13 residues. V lost 3 bases to trimming and J lost 10 bases, with 15 bases between them. Per germline, CDR1 MNHEY and CDR2 SVGAGI. Here immunoSEQ multiplex PCR was the method, and the copy in TCRdb shows in-frame clones only, minus some. The profile shows approximately 170,000 clones, approximately 90% of them singletons. The chain links TRBV6-5 to TRBJ1-1; D remains ambiguous. The sequenced sample was peripheral blood, obtained on day 0 of AZD1222 vaccination. The TCR was taken from an adult in good health. The CDR3 region has the DNA TGTGCCAGCAGTTATATTGACGGGCGGGCAGCTTTCTTT. The encoded protein is CASSYIDGRAAFF.